The 2 T cell receptor beta chains below come from one sample, sequenced in a study of regulatory T cells in long-lasting Graves disease. Time point specified: newly diagnosed GD, antithyroid drugs for less than 3 months. PBMC RNA served as the TCR library source. To make TCR beta libraries, researchers used iRepertoire HTBI primers and Arm-PCR of CDR3 regions. TCRdb called the multiplex PCR reads again in MiXCR, with one record for every CDR3 protein. Among 350,000 to 500,000 distinct CDR3 sequences listed, 13% to 15% were seen once. These data are also associated with another study on T cells in Graves' hyperthyroidism and ophthalmopathy.

The sample here was peripheral blood mononuclear cells (PBMCs), taken at new diagnosis, from a patient treated with antithyroid drugs. Source of these receptors: a woman between 45 and 65 years old with Graves disease.

This clonotype was observed a handful of times. This chain connects TRBV14 to TRBJ2-7, with 7 bases matching TRBD2. Germline CDR1 and CDR2: SGHDN and FVKESK. The CDR3 spans 14 residues. With 4 bases clipped from V and 7 bases from J, the junction kept 10 bases outside the gene matches. The CDR3 loop is CASSPKISREEQYF. CDR3 nucleotide sequence: TGTGCCAGCAGCCCTAAAATTTCGCGGGAGGAGCAGTACTTC.

As DNA, the CDR3 is TGTGCCAGCACTCAGGGGGCCGCCGACACCGGGGAGCTGTTTTTT. Protein sequence: CASTQGAADTGELFF. This rearrangement joins TRBV4-2 to TRBJ2-2; 8 bases fit TRBD1. The length of the CDR3 is 15 residues. Per the germline V gene, CDR1 is LGHNA and CDR2 is YNFKEQ. V shed 7 bases, J shed 3 bases, and the junction held 7 bases outside the gene matches.